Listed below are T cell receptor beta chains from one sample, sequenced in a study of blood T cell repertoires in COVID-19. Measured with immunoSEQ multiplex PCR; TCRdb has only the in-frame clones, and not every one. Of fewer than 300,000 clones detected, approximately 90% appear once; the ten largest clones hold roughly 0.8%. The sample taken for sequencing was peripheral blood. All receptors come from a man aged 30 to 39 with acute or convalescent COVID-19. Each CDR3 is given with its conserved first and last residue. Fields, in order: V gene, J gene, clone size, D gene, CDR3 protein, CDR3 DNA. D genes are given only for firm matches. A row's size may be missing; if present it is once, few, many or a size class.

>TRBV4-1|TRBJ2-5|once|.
CASSQDSGKTQYF
TGCGCCAGCAGCCAAGACTCCGGGAAGACCCAGTACTTC
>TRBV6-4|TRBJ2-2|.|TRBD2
CASSLSGGGSGELLF
TGTGCCAGCAGCCTTAGCGGGGGAGGTTCCGGGGAGCTGCTTTTT
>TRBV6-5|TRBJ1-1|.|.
CASRTQAHTEAFF
TGTGCCAGCAGGACCCAGGCACACACTGAAGCTTTCTTT
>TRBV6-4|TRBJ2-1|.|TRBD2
CASSALTGGHEQFF
TGTGCCAGCAGTGCATTGACGGGAGGACATGAGCAGTTCTTC
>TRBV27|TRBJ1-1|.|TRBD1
CASSPTGAGEAFF
TGTGCCAGCAGCCCGACAGGGGCAGGTGAAGCTTTCTTT
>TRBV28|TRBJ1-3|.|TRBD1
CASSLDYGDRRNTIYF
TGTGCCAGCAGTTTAGATTACGGGGACAGGAGAAACACCATATATTTT
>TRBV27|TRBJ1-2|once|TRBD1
CASSYRQGGRYGYTF
TGTGCCAGCAGTTACCGACAGGGCGGGAGGTATGGCTACACCTTC
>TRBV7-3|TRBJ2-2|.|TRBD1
CASSPQGQVDTGELFF
TGTGCCAGCAGCCCCCAGGGACAGGTTGACACCGGGGAGCTGTTTTTT
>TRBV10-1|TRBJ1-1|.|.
CASSEGGENTEAFF
TGCGCCAGCAGTGAAGGAGGGGAGAACACTGAAGCTTTCTTT
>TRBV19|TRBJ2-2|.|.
CASSIKRYSGNTGELFF
TGTGCCAGTAGTATAAAACGGTACAGTGGTAACACCGGGGAGCTGTTTTTT
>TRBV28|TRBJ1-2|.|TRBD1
CASRKAGTAYGYTF
TGTGCCAGCAGAAAAGCCGGGACAGCTTATGGCTACACCTTC
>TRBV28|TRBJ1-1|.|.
CASSPPPDTEAFF
TGTGCCAGCAGTCCCCCCCCGGACACTGAAGCTTTCTTT
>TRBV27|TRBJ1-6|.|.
CASSRGKSLNSPLHF
TGTGCCAGCAGCAGGGGAAAGTCACTTAATTCACCCCTCCACTTT
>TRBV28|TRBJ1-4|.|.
CASSGQPTTNEKLFF
TGTGCCAGCAGTGGACAGCCTACAACTAATGAAAAACTGTTTTTT
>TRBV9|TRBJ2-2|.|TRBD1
CASSVLQGAYTGELFF
TGTGCCAGCAGCGTCTTACAGGGGGCCTACACCGGGGAGCTGTTTTTT
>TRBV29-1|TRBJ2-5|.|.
CSAFRVRETQYF
TGCAGCGCTTTTCGGGTTCGTGAGACCCAGTACTTC
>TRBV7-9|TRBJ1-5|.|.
CASSVGRDNQPQHF
TGTGCCAGCAGCGTTGGCAGGGACAATCAGCCCCAGCATTTT
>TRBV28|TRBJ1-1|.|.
CASSAPRRTEAFF
TGTGCCAGCAGTGCCCCACGGCGGACTGAAGCTTTCTTT
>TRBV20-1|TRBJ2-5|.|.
CSASLGETQYF
TGCAGTGCTAGTCTAGGAGAGACCCAGTACTTC
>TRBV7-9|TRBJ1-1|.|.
CASSPGAGAEAFF
TGTGCCAGCAGCCCTGGAGCCGGAGCTGAAGCTTTCTTT
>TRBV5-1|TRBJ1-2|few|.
CASSLNGWGTGYTF
TGCGCCAGCAGCTTGAACGGGTGGGGTACAGGGTACACCTTC
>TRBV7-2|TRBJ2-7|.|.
CASSLRRETYEQYF
TGTGCCAGCAGCTTACGGAGGGAGACCTACGAGCAGTACTTC